The 12 T cell receptor beta chains presented below share a single source sample, sequenced in a study of control samples from healthy donors and cancer patients. This table comes from immunoSEQ multiplex PCR, and its TCRdb copy is limited to in-frame clones, with some not included. In the table there are under 150,000 clones, 70% to 90% of which are singletons. Material for sequencing was blood. The receptors come from a woman in her 30s in good health.

This clone came up once. The gene calls are TRBV9 and TRBJ1-5; D may be TRBD1 (5 bases). Germline V gene data show CDR1 as SGDLS and CDR2 as YYNGEE. CDR3 length: 15 residues. The ends were cut back, 3 bases at V and 3 bases at J, with 13 bases in the middle. The DNA of the CDR3 is TGTGCCAGCAGCGAGGCCCCGGACACCAATCAGCCCCAGCATTTT. This gives the protein CASSEAPDTNQPQHF. The complete variable domain, with remaining parts taken from reference TRBV9 and TRBJ1-5, reads DSGVTQTPKHLITATGQRVTLRCSPRSGDLSVYWYQQSLDQGLQFLIQYYNGEERAKGNILERFSAQQFPDLHSELNLSSLELGDSALYFCASSEAPDTNQPQHFGDGTRLSIL.

The chain combines TRBV12-3 or TRBV12-4 with TRBJ2-5, with 7 bases identical to TRBD2. V was clipped by 6 bases and J by 4 bases; unmatched bases: 2. This CDR3 comprises 12 residues. The CDR3 coding sequence is TGTGCCAGCAGACCGGGAGGAGAGACCCAGTACTTC. This translates into CASRPGGETQYF.

The J gene is TRBJ2-7, the V gene TRBV5-4; TRBD1 matches 8 bases. From germline, CDR1 is SGHNT and CDR2 YYREEE (reference sequence). There are 13 residues in the CDR3. Trimming cost V 4 bases and J 5 bases; bases outside gene matches: 5. The CDR3 loop is CASSQQGGDEQYF. The CDR3 region has the DNA TGTGCCAGCAGCCAACAGGGGGGCGACGAGCAGTACTTC. The variable domain in full, with the rest retrieved from reference TRBV5-4 and TRBJ2-7, is ETGVTQSPTHLIKTRGQQVTLRCSSQSGHNTVSWYQQALGQGPQFIFQYYREEENGRGNFPPRFSGLQFPNYSSELNVNALELDDSALYLCASSQQGGDEQYFGPGTRLTVT.

This clone was detected a few times. J is TRBJ2-5 and V is TRBV7-3; the match to TRBD2 covers 9 bases. The J segment lost 1 base and the V segment lost 2 bases, leaving 8 bases of the junction unmatched. The germline gives CDR1 SGHTA, CDR2 FQGTGA. The CDR3 length is 17 residues. The CDR3: CASSLSGLAGLQETQYF. The CDR3, as DNA: TGTGCCAGCAGCTTATCGGGGCTAGCGGGACTCCAAGAGACCCAGTACTTC.

The CDR3 DNA reads TGTGCCAGCAGTGATGGGGACTGGGGGACAGATACGCAGTATTTT. It is translated as CASSDGDWGTDTQYF. This chain uses TRBV6-1 with TRBJ2-3, with D possibly being TRBD2 (6 bases). CDR3 size: 15 residues. Germline V gene lookup returns CDR1 MNHNS and CDR2 SASEGT. Trimming removed 3 bases at V and 3 bases at J, with 13 bases between.

This rearrangement joins TRBV11-3 to TRBJ2-3, with a weak D call TRBD1 (5 bases). CDR1 and CDR2 from the germline V gene are SGHNT and YENEEA. This CDR3 has 16 amino acids. V gave up 1 base and J gave up 2 bases, with 13 bases separating them. CDR3 in DNA: TGTGCCAGCAGCTTAGGGACATCACCTGACACAGATACGCAGTATTTT. It translates to CASSLGTSPDTDTQYF.

J is TRBJ2-1 and V is TRBV28, with TRBD2 matching 13 bases. This CDR3 contains 17 residues. Unmatched junction bases numbered 9, after V lost 3 bases and J lost 7 bases. The germline CDR1 and CDR2 sequences are MDHEN and SYDVKM. The CDR3 DNA is TGTGCCAGCAGTTTGTTTACGACTAGCGGGAGGCAAAATGAGCAGTTCTTC. This sequence encodes CASSLFTTSGRQNEQFF.

This chain links TRBV6-5 with TRBJ1-1; TRBD1 is a possible D gene (6 bases). The V end lost 7 bases, the J end lost 0 bases, and 9 bases lay between the germline ends. The germline V gene encodes CDR1 MNHEY and CDR2 SVGAGI. There are 13 residues in the CDR3. The CDR3 sequence: CASMTGMNTEAFF. The DNA of the CDR3 is TGTGCCAGCATGACAGGAATGAACACTGAAGCTTTCTTT.

This clone was detected a few times. The chain couples TRBV30 to TRBJ2-7; D not certain. Germline CDR1 reads GTSNPN; CDR2 reads SVGIG (reference sequence). This CDR3 is built from 14 residues. The V and J ends lost 6 bases and 4 bases respectively, with 19 bases between them. In DNA, the CDR3 is TGTGCCTGCTTACCGCCGGGCCTCCCTTACGAGCAGTACTTC. Translation gives CACLPPGLPYEQYF.

The gene calls are TRBV28 and TRBJ2-3; 7 nucleotides match TRBD2. Looked up from germline, CDR1 is MDHEN and CDR2 is SYDVKM. The CDR3 totals 15 residues. V was pared by 10 bases and J by 6 bases, with 16 bases of the junction left unmatched. The CDR3 reads CATLNRGGPGDTQYF. The CDR3 DNA is TGTGCCACCCTTAATAGGGGAGGGCCGGGGGATACGCAGTATTTT. Based on the CDR3 plus reference TRBV28 and TRBJ2-3, the full variable domain is DVKVTQSSRYLVKRTGEKVFLECVQDMDHENMFWYRQDPGLGLRLIYFSYDVKMKEKGDIPEGYSVSREKKERFSLILESASTNQTSMYLCATLNRGGPGDTQYFGPGTRLTVL.

The chain has TRBV30 and TRBJ1-3; D is undetermined. Trimming removed 1 base from V and 0 bases from J, with 10 bases in between. In germline, CDR1 is GTSNPN, CDR2 SVGIG (reference sequence). The CDR3 is 15 residues long. Here the CDR3 DNA reads TGTGCCTGGAGTGGTAGGGATTTCTCTGGAAACACCATATATTTT. Its protein product is CAWSGRDFSGNTIYF.

V gene TRBV24-1 combines with J gene TRBJ1-1; 9 nucleotides agree with TRBD1. Germline V gene sequence: CDR1 KGHDR, CDR2 SFDVKD. The CDR3 sequence is 15 residues long. V lost 7 bases to trimming and J lost 5 bases; unmatched junction nucleotides: 10. CDR3 sequence reads: CATSPRGQGKTEAFF. The CDR3 nucleotides read TGTGCCACCAGCCCTCGGGGACAGGGAAAAACTGAAGCTTTCTTT.